The 13 T cell receptor beta chains below all came from one sample that was sequenced in a study of T cell responses to AZD1222 COVID-19 vaccine. Assay used: immunoSEQ multiplex PCR; TCRdb lists only in-frame clones, some missing. The top ten clones hold around 30% of a sample with 100,000 to 150,000 clones, about 89% of them seen once. Material: peripheral blood, obtained on day 0 of AZD1222 vaccination. The receptors stem from an adult in good health.

The sample holds one count of this clone. The rearrangement joins TRBV27 to TRBJ1-6, with D possibly being TRBD1 (6 bases). The CDR3 is 12 amino acids. V was pared by 8 bases and J by 7 bases, with 9 bases between. Germline CDR1 and CDR2: MNHEY and SMNVEV (reference sequence). The CDR3 loop reads CASRTGNSPLHF. In DNA form, the CDR3 reads TGTGCCAGCCGTACAGGGAATTCACCCCTCCACTTT.

This sequence joins TRBV11-1 and TRBJ2-1; the D is unclear. CDR3 length equals 14 residues. V lost 3 bases to trimming and J lost 6 bases, with 12 bases between them. In germline, CDR1 is SGHAT, CDR2 FQDESV (reference sequence). CDR3 sequence reads: CASSLTTLSNEQFF. As DNA, the CDR3 is TGTGCCAGCAGCTTGACAACCCTCAGCAATGAGCAGTTCTTC. The complete variable domain, with remaining parts taken from reference TRBV11-1 and TRBJ2-1, reads EAEVAQSPRYKITEKSQAVAFWCDPISGHATLYWYRQILGQGPELLVQFQDESVVDDSQLPKDRFSAERLKGVDSTLKIQPAELGDSAMYLCASSLTTLSNEQFFGPGTRLTVL.

This clone was seen just once. V and J are TRBV9 and TRBJ2-3; D may be TRBD2 (5 bases). The CDR3 covers 13 residues. Germline CDR1 SGDLS, CDR2 YYNGEE. Trimming left V 4 bases short and J 2 bases short, with 8 bases between. CDR3 in DNA: TGTGCCAGCAGCCCGGGATACACAGATACGCAGTATTTT. It is translated as CASSPGYTDTQYF.

The chain employs TRBV9 and TRBJ2-2; 7 bases line up with TRBD1. Germline CDR1 and CDR2: SGDLS and YYNGEE. CDR3 length: 17 residues. Germline trimming cut 3 bases from V and 7 bases from J; bases unmatched to any gene: 15. CDR3 residues: CASSASSGQIRSGELFF. The CDR3 DNA sequence: TGTGCCAGCAGCGCATCTTCGGGACAGATCCGGAGCGGGGAGCTGTTTTTT.

The chain recombines TRBV2 with TRBJ1-4; tentatively, D is TRBD1 (6 bases). The CDR3 contains 13 residues. The V and J ends lost 3 bases and 4 bases respectively, with 6 bases between them. Per the germline V gene, CDR1 is SNHLY and CDR2 is FYNNEI. The chain's CDR3 is CASSDRGNEKLFF. CDR3 in DNA: TGTGCCAGCAGTGACAGGGGTAATGAAAAACTGTTTTTT.

The rearrangement joins TRBV3-1 (or the pseudogene TRBV3-2) to TRBJ1-2, with D possibly matching TRBD1 (5 bases). The CDR3 is made up of 16 amino acids. Germline CDR1 reads LGHDT; CDR2 reads YNNKEL (reference sequence). Trimming took off 4 bases at V and 4 bases at J, with 19 bases between the two ends. CDR3 nucleotides: TGTGCCAGCAGCCCAGAATGGGGAAAAGGGACCTATGGCTACACCTTC. Its translation: CASSPEWGKGTYGYTF.

The J gene is TRBJ1-4, the V gene TRBV15; no reliable D call. The germline V gene has CDR1 LNHNV and CDR2 YYDKDF (reference sequence). The V end was cut by 3 bases, the J end by 4 bases, with 15 bases between. CDR3 size: 16 residues. CDR3 nucleotides: TGTGCCACCAGCAGTGGTTGGTTAGGAGGTAATGAAAAACTGTTTTTT. It codes for CATSSGWLGGNEKLFF.

In the case of this clone: Other DNA sequences from this sample encode an identical CDR3 as well. The gene calls are TRBV4-2 and TRBJ1-2, with 9 nucleotides matching TRBD1. The ends lost 2 bases at V and 2 bases at J; junction bases unmatched: 3. The CDR3 extends over 15 amino acids. Germline V gene sequence: CDR1 LGHNA, CDR2 YNFKEQ. CDR3 DNA sequence: TGTGCCAGCAGCCAACCCGGGACAGGGAACTATGGCTACACCTTC. Protein: CASSQPGTGNYGYTF.

The chain recombines TRBV25-1 with TRBJ1-1, with a tentative D call TRBD1 (5 bases). Trimming shortened V by 5 bases and J by 1 base, and 14 bases separated the two germline ends. Germline V CDR1 and CDR2: MGHDK, SYGVNS. CDR3 size: 15 residues. The CDR3 is CASSPQGASNTEAFF. The CDR3 coding sequence is TGTGCCAGCAGTCCCCAGGGAGCTTCGAACACTGAAGCTTTCTTT.

The V gene is TRBV5-1, the J gene TRBJ1-4; D is possibly TRBD1 (5 bases). V lost 5 bases and J 2 bases, leaving 13 bases between the germline ends. Per germline, CDR1 SGHRS and CDR2 YFSETQ. The CDR3 covers 15 residues. CDR3 protein: CASRGPLGTNEKLFF. The CDR3 region has the DNA TGCGCCAGCAGGGGACCCCTGGGGACTAATGAAAAACTGTTTTTT. The whole variable domain, remainder taken from reference TRBV5-1 and TRBJ1-4, is KAGVTQTPRYLIKTRGQQVTLSCSPISGHRSVSWYQQTPGQGLQFLFEYFSETQRNKGNFPGRFSGRQFSNSRSEMNVSTLELGDSALYLCASRGPLGTNEKLFFGSGTQLSVL.

The V and J genes are TRBV12-3 or TRBV12-4 and TRBJ2-7; D remains ambiguous. The CDR3 runs to 12 residues. Deletions cut 6 bases from V and 0 bases from J, with 6 bases between. The CDR3: CASRSNSYEQYF. The CDR3, as DNA: TGTGCCAGCAGGTCAAACTCCTACGAGCAGTACTTC.

The chain carries TRBV7-8 and TRBJ1-3, with D unresolved. Germline lookup yields CDR1 SGHVS and CDR2 FQNEAQ. The CDR3 covers 17 residues. V was shortened by 1 base and J by 2 bases, with 15 bases between the two germline ends. The CDR3 region has the DNA TGTGCCAGCAGCTTAGTCGCTCAGACGCAAACTGGAAACACCATATATTTT. This sequence encodes CASSLVAQTQTGNTIYF.

The V call is TRBV3-1 (or the pseudogene TRBV3-2), the J call TRBJ1-4; 10 nucleotides line up with TRBD1. The trim removed 4 bases at V and 2 bases at J, leaving 4 bases unmatched. The CDR3 is made up of 16 amino acids. Germline V lookup: CDR1 LGHDT, CDR2 YNNKEL (reference sequence). This CDR3 is CASSLRTGGTNEKLFF. In nucleotides, the CDR3 is TGTGCCAGCAGCCTCCGGACAGGGGGTACTAATGAAAAACTGTTTTTT.